These 20 T cell receptor beta chains share one sample of origin, sequenced in a study of response to subunit inactivated influenza vaccine. In TCRdb, the RT-PCR reads were re-called with MiXCR into one record per CDR3 protein. In the table there are 450,000 to 500,000 distinct CDR3 sequences, 9.5% to 13% of which are singletons. The starting material was PBMCs from blood, obtained about 6 weeks after vaccination. Receptors originate from a man aged 50 or older who received an inactivated influenza vaccine.

This clonotype was seen a few times. The chain joins TRBV7-2 to TRBJ2-7; D is uncertain. V was cut by 6 bases and J by 2 bases, with 11 bases left in between. The CDR3 has 13 residues. CDR1 is SGHTA and CDR2 is FQGNSA in the germline V gene. In DNA form, the CDR3 reads TGTGCCAGCAGTACAGTCAGTACCTACGAGCAGTACTTC. Translation: CASSTVSTYEQYF.

In its sample, this clonotype was seen many times. V and J are TRBV20-1 and TRBJ2-3; D may correspond to TRBD1 or TRBD2 (5 bases each). Germline V gene lookup returns CDR1 DFQATT and CDR2 SNEGSKA (reference sequence). Trimming took off 3 bases at V and 6 bases at J, with 13 bases between the two ends. The length of the CDR3 is 13 residues. The CDR3 bases are TGCAGTGCTAGCCCGGGACCCGGGGATACGCAGTATTTT. This sequence encodes CSASPGPGDTQYF.

This clonotype was picked up a small number of times. V and J are TRBV12-3 or TRBV12-4 and TRBJ2-7; weak D call: TRBD2 (7 bases). V lost 2 bases and J lost 6, with 11 bases in between. This CDR3 is 13 amino acids long. CDR3 region: CASSLREGGEQYF. The CDR3 DNA reads as TGTGCCAGCAGTTTAAGGGAGGGGGGCGAGCAGTACTTC.

The rearrangement uses TRBV18 and TRBJ2-1; TRBD1 might be the D (5 bases). Germline assignment: CDR1 KGHSH and CDR2 LQKENI. Trimming took 2 bases from V and 0 from J, leaving 11 bases between them. The CDR3 is 16 residues long. The CDR3 DNA is TGTGCCAGCTCACCAGGGGCGGATAGCTCCTACAATGAGCAGTTCTTC. It codes for CASSPGADSSYNEQFF.

V and J are TRBV11-1 and TRBJ2-7; tentative D call: TRBD2 (6 bases). The CDR3 contains 14 residues. The germline gives CDR1 SGHAT, CDR2 FQDESV (reference sequence). V lost 5 bases and J lost 4, with 15 bases in between. CDR3 DNA: TGTGCCAGCAGCCGGAGGGGAGTAACTTACGAGCAGTACTTC. Amino acids: CASSRRGVTYEQYF.

In its sample, this clonotype was seen a few times. This rearrangement joins TRBV10-2 to TRBJ2-3; D call uncertain. CDR3 length: 14 residues. Trimming left V 8 bases short and J 4 bases short, with 16 bases between. The V gene's germline CDR1 is WSHSY and CDR2 SAAADI. CDR3 sequence: CASQDGQEADTQYF. The CDR3 coding sequence is TGCGCCAGCCAGGACGGCCAAGAGGCAGATACGCAGTATTTT.

The V call is TRBV9, the J call TRBJ1-2, with TRBD1 matching over 8 bases. The CDR3 covers 13 residues. Per the germline V gene, CDR1 is SGDLS and CDR2 is YYNGEE. Trimming at V came to 3 bases and at J to 8 bases, leaving 6 bases not matched to a gene. CDR3 sequence reads: CASSGGTGKGYTF. The CDR3, as DNA: TGTGCCAGCAGCGGGGGGACAGGTAAAGGCTACACCTTC.

The chain uses TRBV28 and TRBJ2-7; the match to TRBD1 covers 11 bases. The germline CDR1 and CDR2 sequences are MDHEN and SYDVKM. Trimming cost V 4 bases and J 6 bases; bases outside gene matches: 2. This CDR3 is built from 13 residues. The CDR3 coding sequence is TGTGCCAGCAGTTGGGGACAGGGGGGCGAGCAGTACTTC. It codes for CASSWGQGGEQYF.

CDR3 bases: TGTGCCAGCAATGGAGGGATCACAGATACGCAGTATTTT. Protein product: CASNGGITDTQYF. This chain connects TRBV7-2 to TRBJ2-3; the D gene is possibly TRBD2 (6 bases). This CDR3 comprises 13 residues. CDR1 and CDR2 (germline): SGHTA, FQGNSA. The V gene lost 7 bases and the J gene lost 2 bases, with 10 bases spanning the gap.

This rearrangement joins TRBV7-6 to TRBJ2-1; 7 bases are shared with TRBD1. Trimming cost V 2 bases and J 6 bases; bases outside gene matches: 10. The germline V gene encodes CDR1 SGHVS and CDR2 FNYEAQ. CDR3 length: 16 residues. CDR3 nucleotide sequence: TGTGCCAGCAGCTTACACCGACAGGGTATGGGCAATGAGCAGTTCTTC. Amino acids: CASSLHRQGMGNEQFF.

This clonotype was observed a few times. CDR3 protein: CASSDREGSSYEQYF. DNA of the CDR3: TGTGCCAGCAGTGACAGGGAGGGGAGCTCCTACGAGCAGTACTTC. This chain links TRBV6-4 with TRBJ2-7; 7 bases are a match to TRBD2. The trim removed 2 bases at V and 0 bases at J, leaving 4 bases unmatched. In germline, CDR1 is MRHNA, CDR2 SNTAGT. The CDR3 is made up of 15 amino acids.

This clonotype was counted many times. The rearrangement uses TRBV20-1 and TRBJ1-5; D not certain. Germline-derived CDR1 and CDR2 are DFQATT and SNEGSKA (reference sequence). V shed 3 bases and J shed 5 bases, with 8 bases lying between them. The CDR3 loop spans 12 amino acids. The CDR3 DNA reads as TGCAGTGCTAGTACTTTCGATCAGCCCCAGCATTTT. Translating it yields CSASTFDQPQHF.

This clonotype has just a few counts. This sequence joins TRBV5-1 and TRBJ1-2; TRBD1 agrees at 7 bases. The V segment lost 7 bases and the J segment 3 bases; nucleotides outside the gene matches: 12. The CDR3 loop spans 15 amino acids. The germline V gene has CDR1 SGHRS and CDR2 YFSETQ. The CDR3 protein is CASSRKDGTDYGYTF. The CDR3 DNA reads TGCGCCAGCTCGCGTAAGGACGGGACAGACTATGGCTACACCTTC.

This clonotype has a count of ten or more. The V gene is TRBV6-1, the J gene TRBJ2-5; D unresolved. Trimming cost V 6 bases and J 2 bases, with 19 bases left between them. The CDR3 has 16 residues. CDR1 is MNHNS and CDR2 is SASEGT in the germline V gene. The CDR3 protein is CASRGYPKVIQETQYF. The CDR3 nucleotides are TGTGCCAGCAGGGGGTACCCGAAGGTTATTCAAGAGACCCAGTACTTC.

This clonotype was seen repeatedly, ten times or more. The CDR3 DNA sequence: TGTGCCAGCAGTTACATCCACAATGAGCAGTTCTTC. Amino acids: CASSYIHNEQFF. The V call is TRBV6-5, the J call TRBJ2-1; no clear D. V lost 2 bases and J 5 bases, leaving 4 bases between the germline ends. Looked up from germline, CDR1 is MNHEY and CDR2 is SVGAGI. CDR3 length: 12 amino acids.

In its sample, this clonotype was seen many times. The chain recombines TRBV7-2 with TRBJ2-7, with 8 bases matching TRBD1. Germline-derived CDR1 and CDR2 are SGHTA and FQGNSA. Germline trimming cut 5 bases from V and 2 bases from J; bases unmatched to any gene: 2. This CDR3 contains 13 residues. The CDR3 reads CASSMTGAYEQYF. CDR3 nucleotide sequence: TGTGCCAGCAGCATGACAGGGGCCTACGAGCAGTACTTC.

V gene TRBV4-2 combines with J gene TRBJ2-2, with D unclear. CDR1 and CDR2 (germline): LGHNA, YNFKEQ. The CDR3 loop spans 14 amino acids. The ends were cut back, 1 base at V and 4 bases at J, with 7 bases in the middle. CDR3: CASSQVMRTGELFF. CDR3 nucleotides: TGTGCCAGCAGCCAAGTCATGCGCACCGGGGAGCTGTTTTTT.

The table lists this clonotype with a few counts. The chain combines TRBV13 with TRBJ1-6; possibly TRBD1 for D (5 bases). V shed 3 bases and J shed 7 bases, with 13 bases lying between them. Germline V gene lookup returns CDR1 PRHDT and CDR2 FYEKMQ (reference sequence). The CDR3 totals 15 residues. CDR3 residues: CASSLLAGQNSPLHF. In DNA, the CDR3 is TGTGCCAGCAGCTTGTTGGCAGGACAAAATTCACCCCTCCACTTT.

This chain joins TRBV15 and TRBJ1-2; D perhaps matches TRBD1 (6 bases). V lost 0 bases and J 5 bases, leaving 10 bases between the germline ends. The CDR3 is made up of 14 amino acids. Germline lookup yields CDR1 LNHNV and CDR2 YYDKDF (reference sequence). CDR3 bases: TGTGCCACCAGCAGAGACCGGGACAAATATGGCTACACCTTC. It codes for CATSRDRDKYGYTF.

V gene TRBV25-1 combines with J gene TRBJ2-7; 8 positions match TRBD2. The CDR3 runs 15 residues. CDR1 is MGHDK and CDR2 is SYGVNS in the germline V gene. The J segment lost 6 bases and the V segment lost 9 bases, leaving 16 bases of the junction unmatched. CDR3 sequence: CARLRIQAGATEQYF. CDR3 bases: TGTGCCAGACTCCGGATACAAGCGGGGGCTACCGAGCAGTACTTC.